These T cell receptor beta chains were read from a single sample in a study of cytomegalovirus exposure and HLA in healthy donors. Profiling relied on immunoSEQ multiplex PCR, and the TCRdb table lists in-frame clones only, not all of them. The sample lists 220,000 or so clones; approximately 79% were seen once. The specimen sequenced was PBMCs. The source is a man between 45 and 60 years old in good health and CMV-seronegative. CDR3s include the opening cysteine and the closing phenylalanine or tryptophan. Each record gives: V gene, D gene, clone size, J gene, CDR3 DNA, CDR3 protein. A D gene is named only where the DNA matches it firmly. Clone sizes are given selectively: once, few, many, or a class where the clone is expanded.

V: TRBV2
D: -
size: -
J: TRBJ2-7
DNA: TGTGCCAGCACGGACAGCTACGAGCAGTACTTC
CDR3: CASTDSYEQYF

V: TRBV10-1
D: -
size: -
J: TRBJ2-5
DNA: TGCGCCAGTTATGAGACCCAGTACTTC
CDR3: CASYETQYF

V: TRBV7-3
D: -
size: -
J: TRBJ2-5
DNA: TGTGCCAGCAGCCCGTTGCAAGAGACCCAGTACTTC
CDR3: CASSPLQETQYF

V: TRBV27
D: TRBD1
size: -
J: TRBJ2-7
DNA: TGTGCCAGCGGACAGGGTTCGGGGGAGCAGTACTTC
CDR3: CASGQGSGEQYF

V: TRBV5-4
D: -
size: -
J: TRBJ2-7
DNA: TGTGCCAGCAGCACTAATACAGGGTACGAGCAGTACTTC
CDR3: CASSTNTGYEQYF

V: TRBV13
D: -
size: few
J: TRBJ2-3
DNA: TGTGCCAGCAGCTTAGATCAGGGTCCAGTGGATACGCAGTATTTT
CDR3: CASSLDQGPVDTQYF

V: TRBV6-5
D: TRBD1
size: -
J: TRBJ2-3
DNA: TGTGCCAGCACTGATAGGACAGGCGCAGATACGCAGTATTTT
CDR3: CASTDRTGADTQYF

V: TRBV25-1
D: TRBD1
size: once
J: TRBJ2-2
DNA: TGTGCCAGCAGTAAACAGGGGATGAACACCGGGGAGCTGTTTTTT
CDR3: CASSKQGMNTGELFF

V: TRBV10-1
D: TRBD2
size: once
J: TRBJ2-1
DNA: TGCGCCAGCAGTGAATCAGGGACTAGCGCCTACAATGAGCAGTTCTTC
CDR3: CASSESGTSAYNEQFF

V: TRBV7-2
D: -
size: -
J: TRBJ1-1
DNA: TGTGCCAGCAGTCGAATCCGGCGGGGCTTGAACACTGAAGCTTTCTTT
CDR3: CASSRIRRGLNTEAFF

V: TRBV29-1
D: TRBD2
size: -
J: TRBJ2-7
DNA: TGCAGCGTAGGTATGGGGGGGACCTACGAGCAGTACTTC
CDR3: CSVGMGGTYEQYF

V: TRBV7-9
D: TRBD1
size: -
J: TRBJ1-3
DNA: TGTGCCAGCAGCTCGGGACAGGAGATAACAAACACCATATATTTT
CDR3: CASSSGQEITNTIYF

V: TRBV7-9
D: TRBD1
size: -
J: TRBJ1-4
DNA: TGTGCCACCAGGGAGCAGGGGGCAACTAATGAAAAACTGTTTTTT
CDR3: CATREQGATNEKLFF

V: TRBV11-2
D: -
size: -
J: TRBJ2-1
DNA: TGTGCCAGCAGCTCGGAGGGCCGCATGTATGAGCAGTTCTTC
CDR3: CASSSEGRMYEQFF

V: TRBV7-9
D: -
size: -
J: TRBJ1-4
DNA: TGTGCCAGCAGTCTAGCTGGAGGGAGGCTGTTTTTT
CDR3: CASSLAGGRLFF

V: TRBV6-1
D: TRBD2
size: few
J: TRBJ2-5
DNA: TGTGCCAGCAGTCGGGGGGGGGAGACCCAGTACTTC
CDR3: CASSRGGETQYF

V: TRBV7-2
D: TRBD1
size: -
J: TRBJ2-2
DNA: TGTGCCAGCAGCTTAGGGGACAGGGTTGCTGGGGAGCTGTTTTTT
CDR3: CASSLGDRVAGELFF

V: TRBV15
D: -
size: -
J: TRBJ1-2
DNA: TGTGCCACCAGCAGAGACTACTCGGGGGATAGGGGCTACACCTTC
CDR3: CATSRDYSGDRGYTF

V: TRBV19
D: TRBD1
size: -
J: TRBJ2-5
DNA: TGTGCCAGTAGTACCGGTCGACAGGGTTGGGGACAAGTGACCCAGTACTTC
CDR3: CASSTGRQGWGQVTQYF

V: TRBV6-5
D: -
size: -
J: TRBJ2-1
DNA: TGTGCCAGCAGTTACTCGGCTAGCATTTACAATGAGCAGTTCTTC
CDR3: CASSYSASIYNEQFF

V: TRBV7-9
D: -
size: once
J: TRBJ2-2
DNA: TGTGCCAGCAGCCCTCGGGGGACAGAGGCCTCCGGGGAGCTGTTTTTT
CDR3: CASSPRGTEASGELFF

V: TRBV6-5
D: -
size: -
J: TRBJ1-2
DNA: TGTGCCAGTCGCTCCGGGGGGCCCCCGGACTATGGCTACACCTTC
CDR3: CASRSGGPPDYGYTF